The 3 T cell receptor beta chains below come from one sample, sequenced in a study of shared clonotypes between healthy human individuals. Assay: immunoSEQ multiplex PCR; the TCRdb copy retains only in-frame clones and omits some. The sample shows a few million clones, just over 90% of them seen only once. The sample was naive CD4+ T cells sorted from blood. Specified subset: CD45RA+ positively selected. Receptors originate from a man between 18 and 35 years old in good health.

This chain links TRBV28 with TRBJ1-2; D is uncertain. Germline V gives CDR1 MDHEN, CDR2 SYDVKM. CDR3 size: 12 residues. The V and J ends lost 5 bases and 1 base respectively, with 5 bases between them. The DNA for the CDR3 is TGTGCCAGCAGTCGGGGTAACTATGGCTACACCTTC. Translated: CASSRGNYGYTF.

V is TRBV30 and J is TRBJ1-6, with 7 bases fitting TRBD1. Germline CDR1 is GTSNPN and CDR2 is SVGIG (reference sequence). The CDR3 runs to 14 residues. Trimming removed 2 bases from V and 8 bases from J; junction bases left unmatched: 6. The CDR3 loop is CAWSLGQMDSPLHF. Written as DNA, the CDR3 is TGTGCCTGGAGTTTGGGACAGATGGATTCACCCCTCCACTTT. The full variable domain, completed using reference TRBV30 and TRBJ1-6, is SQTIHQWPATLVQPVGSPLSLECTVEGTSNPNLYWYRQAAGRGLQLLFYSVGIGQISSEVPQNLSASRPQDRQFILSSKKLLLSDSGFYLCAWSLGQMDSPLHFGNGTRLTVT.

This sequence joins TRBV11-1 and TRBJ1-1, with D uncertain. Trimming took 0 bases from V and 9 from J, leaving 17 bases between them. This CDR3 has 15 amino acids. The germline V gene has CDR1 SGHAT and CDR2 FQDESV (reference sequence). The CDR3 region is CASSLALPASRQAFF. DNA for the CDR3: TGTGCCAGCAGCTTAGCGCTCCCGGCCTCAAGGCAAGCTTTCTTT.